The source of this T cell receptor beta chain is a study of blood T cell repertoires in COVID-19. Study background: PBMCs, B-cell-depleted T cells, or T cells were the source of the cDNA or gDNA that made up the material.

The protocol was immunoSEQ multiplex PCR, while the TCRdb copy is restricted to in-frame clones and leaves out a portion. This table has hundreds of thousands of clones, about 88% appearing once. Per the germline V gene, CDR1 is MNHEY and CDR2 is SMNVEV (reference sequence). This CDR3 is built from 13 residues. V was clipped by 3 bases and J by 4 bases, with 9 bases between them. Cohort 3 recovery required two negative PCRs, clearance, or symptom resolution. The TCR sequence derives from a woman aged 40-49 years who had recovered from COVID-19. This chain uses TRBV27 with TRBJ1-2; D gene unclear. Sample: PBMCs or T cells enriched from blood (not recorded which). This chain's CDR3 is CASSFTGSYGYTF. The CDR3 DNA sequence: TGTGCCAGCAGTTTCACCGGGAGCTATGGCTACACCTTC.